A single sample gave rise to the 10 T cell receptor beta chains below, sequenced in a study of PD-L1 blockade in urothelial cancer (dated by TCRdb to the late 2010s). Receptor amplification or capture employed the immunoSEQ multiplex PCR assay. TCRdb limited this immuneACCESS table to in-frame rearrangements with V and J called. A share of clones is missing; checked studies link under half to unresolved V genes, and the rest is unexplained. The sample table lists about 110,000 clones, about 85% of them with a count of one. The ten largest clones capture more than 2% of the sample. The source was PBMCs, collected around atezolizumab (anti-PD-L1) treatment. The receptors were sampled from a man aged 50 to 59 with urothelial cancer.

V and J are TRBV6-5 and TRBJ2-7, with TRBD2 identical over 7 bases. The CDR3 has 14 amino acids. V gave up 1 base and J gave up 5 bases; unmatched junction bases: 5. The germline gives CDR1 MNHEY, CDR2 SVGAGI. The CDR3 here is CASSYFRGGNEQYF. Here the CDR3 DNA reads TGTGCCAGCAGTTACTTCCGGGGAGGGAACGAGCAGTACTTC.

The sample holds one count of this clone. The rearrangement uses TRBV30 and TRBJ2-7; 7 nucleotides agree with TRBD2. With 3 bases clipped from V and 6 bases from J, the junction kept 8 bases outside the gene matches. Germline values: CDR1 GTSNPN, CDR2 SVGIG (reference sequence). This CDR3 region has 13 residues. In nucleotides, the CDR3 is TGTGCCTGGAGCCCTCGGACTAGTCGCGAGCAGTACTTC. Its protein is CAWSPRTSREQYF. Drawing the rest from reference TRBV30 and TRBJ2-7, the complete variable domain is SQTIHQWPATLVQPVGSPLSLECTVEGTSNPNLYWYRQAAGRGLQLLFYSVGIGQISSEVPQNLSASRPQDRQFILSSKKLLLSDSGFYLCAWSPRTSREQYFGPGTRLTVT.

The chain joins TRBV6-4 to TRBJ1-6, with D unclear. V lost 3 bases and J lost 6, with 9 bases in between. Per the germline V gene, CDR1 is MRHNA and CDR2 is SNTAGT. The CDR3 loop spans 14 amino acids. CDR3 sequence (DNA): TGTGCCAGCAGTGAGGGCAGGCGTAATTCACCCCTCCACTTT. As protein: CASSEGRRNSPLHF.

The chain recombines TRBV28 with TRBJ2-1; a possible D gene is TRBD2 (5 bases). CDR1 is MDHEN, CDR2 SYDVKM, per germline. The CDR3 extends over 16 amino acids. V lost 6 bases to trimming and J lost 0 bases, with 15 bases between them. CDR3 sequence reads: CASRRSRRTSYNEQFF. The CDR3 nucleotides read TGTGCCAGCAGAAGGTCCCGGAGGACCTCCTACAATGAGCAGTTCTTC.

The V and J genes are TRBV7-2 and TRBJ2-5, with TRBD2 matching 8 bases. J lost 1 base, V lost 1 base, and 8 bases had no gene match. CDR1 is SGHTA and CDR2 is FQGNSA in the germline V gene. There are 17 residues in the CDR3. CDR3 in DNA: TGTGCCAGCAGCTTAGGTTTCCTAGCGGGCATCCAAGAGACCCAGTACTTC. Translated: CASSLGFLAGIQETQYF.

This chain joins TRBV19 and TRBJ1-5; D remains unclear. CDR3 size: 14 residues. Germline V gene lookup returns CDR1 LNHDA and CDR2 SQIVND (reference sequence). V was pared by 3 bases and J by 0 bases, with 6 bases between. In DNA, the CDR3 is TGTGCCAGTAGTATCAGGTATAGCAATCAGCCCCAGCATTTT. Protein product: CASSIRYSNQPQHF.

This clone was seen once. The rearrangement uses TRBV19 and TRBJ1-5, with unresolved D. The CDR3 loop spans 14 amino acids. V was trimmed by 8 bases and J by 0 bases, leaving 11 bases between them. Germline V gene sequence: CDR1 LNHDA, CDR2 SQIVND (reference sequence). The CDR3 here is CASAPVFSNQPQHF. The CDR3 bases are TGTGCCAGTGCCCCGGTTTTTAGCAATCAGCCCCAGCATTTT.

The gene calls are TRBV2 and TRBJ2-7; 8 positions agree with TRBD1. Germline loops: CDR1 SNHLY, CDR2 FYNNEI. The CDR3 runs 14 residues. The junction had 7 bases not matched to a gene; V was cut back by 6 bases and J by 3 bases. Here the CDR3 reads CASRRGQAGYEQYF. CDR3 sequence (DNA): TGTGCCAGCAGGAGGGGACAGGCCGGCTACGAGCAGTACTTC.

The rearrangement links TRBV6-1 to TRBJ1-5, with D uncertain. The V and J ends lost 3 bases and 10 bases respectively, with 13 bases between them. CDR3 length: 13 amino acids. CDR1 and CDR2 (germline): MNHNS, SASEGT. The CDR3 reads CASSEVPSGPQHF. CDR3 nucleotides: TGTGCCAGCAGTGAGGTCCCATCGGGACCCCAGCATTTT.

This clone has just a few counts. The chain has TRBV10-1 and TRBJ1-2; 9 positions match TRBD1. The V and J ends lost 4 bases and 8 bases, in that order; junction bases with no gene match: 11. This CDR3 is built from 15 residues. Germline V lookup: CDR1 WNHNN, CDR2 SYGVQD (reference sequence). CDR3 nucleotide sequence: TGCGCCAGCAGTGGATCCCGGGACAGGGACAGGGGCTACACCTTC. Translation: CASSGSRDRDRGYTF.